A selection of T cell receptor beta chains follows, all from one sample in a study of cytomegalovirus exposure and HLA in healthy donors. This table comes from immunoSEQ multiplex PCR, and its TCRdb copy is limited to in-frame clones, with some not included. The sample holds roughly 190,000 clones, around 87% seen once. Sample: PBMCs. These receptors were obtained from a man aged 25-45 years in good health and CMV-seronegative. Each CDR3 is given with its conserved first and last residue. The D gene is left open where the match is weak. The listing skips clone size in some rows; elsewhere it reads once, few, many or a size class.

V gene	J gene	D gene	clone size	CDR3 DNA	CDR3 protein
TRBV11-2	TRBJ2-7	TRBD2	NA	TGTGCCAGCAGCTTATCGGCTAGCGGGGGTTTCTCCTACGAGCAGTACTTC	CASSLSASGGFSYEQYF
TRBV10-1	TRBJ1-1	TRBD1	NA	TGCGCCAGCAGGGGCACAGGGGATGCTGAAGCTTTCTTT	CASRGTGDAEAFF
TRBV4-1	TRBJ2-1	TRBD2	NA	TGCGCCAGCAGCCACCCGGGACTAGCGGACAATGAGCAGTTCTTC	CASSHPGLADNEQFF
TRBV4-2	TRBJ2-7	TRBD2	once	TGTGCCAGCAGCCACCCCGGGGCAAGCGGGAGATACGAGCAGTACTTC	CASSHPGASGRYEQYF
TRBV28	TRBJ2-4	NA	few	TGTGCCAGCAGTTTGGGCATCCGGATTCAGTACTTC	CASSLGIRIQYF
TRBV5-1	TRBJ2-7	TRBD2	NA	TGCGCCAGCAGCTTGGGCGGGACTAGCGGATACGAGCAGTACTTC	CASSLGGTSGYEQYF
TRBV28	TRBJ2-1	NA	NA	TGTGCCAGCACCACCCCGGGGGAGCAGTTCTTC	CASTTPGEQFF
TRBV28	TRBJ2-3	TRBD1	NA	TGTGCCAGCAGTCCCCCGACAGGGACGGTAGATACGCAGTATTTT	CASSPPTGTVDTQYF
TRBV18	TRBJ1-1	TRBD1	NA	TGTGCCAGCTCGCCAGATTACAGGGGGCCCTTGAACACTGAAGCTTTCTTT	CASSPDYRGPLNTEAFF
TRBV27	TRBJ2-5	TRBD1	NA	TGTGCCAGCAGTTCCCTCGGACAGGGTGAGGGGCTACAAGAGACCCAGTACTTC	CASSSLGQGEGLQETQYF
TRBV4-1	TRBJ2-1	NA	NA	TGCGCCAGCAGCCCGGGAGTGGGTTCCTACAATGAGCAGTTCTTC	CASSPGVGSYNEQFF
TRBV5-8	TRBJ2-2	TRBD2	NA	TGTGCCAGCAGCCCCGGGACTAGCGCTTTATCTGGGGAGCTGTTTTTT	CASSPGTSALSGELFF
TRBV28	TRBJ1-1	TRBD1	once	TGTGCCAGCAGTTTTGAGGGGGCGCATACTGAAGCTTTCTTT	CASSFEGAHTEAFF
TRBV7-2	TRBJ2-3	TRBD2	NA	TGTGCCAGCAGCCCCGCCCGACTAGCGGGGGGTCCAGATACGCAGTATTTT	CASSPARLAGGPDTQYF
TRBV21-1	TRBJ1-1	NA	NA	TGTGCCAGCAGGAACTCCGTCACTGAAGCTTTCTTT	CASRNSVTEAFF
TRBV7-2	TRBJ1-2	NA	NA	TGTGCCAGCAGCTTATCCGGCCAAGGGGGCTATGGCTACACCTTC	CASSLSGQGGYGYTF
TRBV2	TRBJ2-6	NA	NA	TGTGCCAGCCATAGCGGGGCCAACGTCCTGACTTTC	CASHSGANVLTF
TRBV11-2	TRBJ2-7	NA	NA	TGTGCCAGCAGCTTAGAGTTCACAGGGAAATACGAGCAGTACTTC	CASSLEFTGKYEQYF
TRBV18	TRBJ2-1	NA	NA	TGTGCCAGCTCACGCCAGGACAATGAGCAGTTCTTC	CASSRQDNEQFF
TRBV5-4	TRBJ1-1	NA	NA	TGTGCCAATTCAGCACAGGGAACAGGAGGAACTGAAGCTTTCTTT	CANSAQGTGGTEAFF
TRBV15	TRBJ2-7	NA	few	TGTGCCACCAGCAGAATGATTACAAGCTCCTACGAGCAGTACTTC	CATSRMITSSYEQYF
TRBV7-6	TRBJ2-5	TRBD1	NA	TGTGCCAGCAGAACGGGCAGGGGGCAAGAGACCCAGTACTTC	CASRTGRGQETQYF
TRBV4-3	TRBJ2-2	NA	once	TGCGCCAGCAGCCAAGGCTCGGGAGTTGCGGGGTCTGAGGGCGGGGAGCTGTTTTTT	CASSQGSGVAGSEGGELFF
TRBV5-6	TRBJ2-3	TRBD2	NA	TGTGCCAGCAGCTTGGCGCTCGCTAGCGGGAGGAGAGATACGCAGTATTTT	CASSLALASGRRDTQYF
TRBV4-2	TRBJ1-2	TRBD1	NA	TGTGCCAGCAGCCAAGTAGATCGGGACAGAGGCTACACCTTC	CASSQVDRDRGYTF
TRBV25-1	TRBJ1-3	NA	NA	TGTGCCAGCGAGTCGGGGGGGGTCTCTGGAAACACCATATATTTT	CASESGGVSGNTIYF
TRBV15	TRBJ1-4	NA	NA	TGTGCCACCAGCTGGAGTAATCGGGAAAAACTGTTTTTT	CATSWSNREKLFF
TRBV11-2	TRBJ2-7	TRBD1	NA	TGTGCCAGCAGGCCTCCGGGACAGGGGGTCTACGAGCAGTACTTC	CASRPPGQGVYEQYF
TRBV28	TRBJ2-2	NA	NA	TGTGCCAGCAGGACAGAGAACACCGGGGAGCTGTTTTTT	CASRTENTGELFF
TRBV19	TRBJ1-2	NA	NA	TGTGCCAGTACCCCCGGGACACCTAACTATGGCTACACCTTC	CASTPGTPNYGYTF
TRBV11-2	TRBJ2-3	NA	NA	TGTGCCAGCAGCTTAGGGCGGGGCCCCTTAGATACGCAGTATTTT	CASSLGRGPLDTQYF
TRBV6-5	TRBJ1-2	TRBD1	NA	TGTGCCAGCAGCCAAGACAGGGGTGTCTATGGCTACACCTTC	CASSQDRGVYGYTF
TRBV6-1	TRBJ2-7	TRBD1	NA	TGTGCCAGCAGAGCCGGGACAGGGTTCTACGAGCAGTACTTC	CASRAGTGFYEQYF
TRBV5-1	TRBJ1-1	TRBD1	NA	TGCGCCAGCAGCTTGGCAGGGGGGTACACTGAAGCTTTCTTT	CASSLAGGYTEAFF
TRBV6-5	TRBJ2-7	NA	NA	TGTGCCAGCAGTTACTCTAACAGGCTATTAAGCGAGCAGTACTTC	CASSYSNRLLSEQYF
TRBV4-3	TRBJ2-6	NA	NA	TGCGCCAGCAGCCAAGGGGCAGGGGAGCCGGGGGCCAACGTCCTGACTTTC	CASSQGAGEPGANVLTF
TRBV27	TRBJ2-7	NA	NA	TGTGCCAGCAGCAACCCGGGACTTAACTACGAGCAGTACTTC	CASSNPGLNYEQYF
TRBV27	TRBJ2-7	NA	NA	TGTGCCAGCAGTTTCCGGAGATACTACGAGCAGTACTTC	CASSFRRYYEQYF
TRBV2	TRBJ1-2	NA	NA	TGTGCCAGCAGTGGAACAGGGAACTATGGCTACACCTTC	CASSGTGNYGYTF
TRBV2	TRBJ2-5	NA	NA	TGTGCCAGCAGTGAAGGCGAGACAGGACTAGAGACCCAGTACTTC	CASSEGETGLETQYF
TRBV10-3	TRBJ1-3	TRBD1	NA	TGTGCCATCAGTGGACAGGGGGCGAAACCCCTCTCTGGAAACACCATATATTTT	CAISGQGAKPLSGNTIYF
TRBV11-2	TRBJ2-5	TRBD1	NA	TGTGCCAGCAGCTTAGCCCGGACAGGGCTCAGGGAGACCCAGTACTTC	CASSLARTGLRETQYF
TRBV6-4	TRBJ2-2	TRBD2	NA	TGTGCCAGCAGCCGAAGGGGCGGGGGGATCACCGGGGAGCTGTTTTTT	CASSRRGGGITGELFF
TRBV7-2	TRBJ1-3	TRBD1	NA	TGTGCCAGCAGCTTAGGCGGGACAGCGACCTCTGGAAACACCATATATTTT	CASSLGGTATSGNTIYF
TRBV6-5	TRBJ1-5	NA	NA	TGTGCCAGCAGCCTTACCCGGACAGCTCGTCAGCCCCAGCATTTT	CASSLTRTARQPQHF
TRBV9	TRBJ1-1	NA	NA	TGTGCCAGCAGCGTAGACCAGTTACGTAACACTGAAGCTTTCTTT	CASSVDQLRNTEAFF
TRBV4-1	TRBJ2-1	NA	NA	TGCGCCAGCAGCCATCCCGTGACTAGTTACAATGAGCAGTTCTTC	CASSHPVTSYNEQFF
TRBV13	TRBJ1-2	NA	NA	TGTGCCAGCAGCTTAGGCCGGGTATATGGCTACACCTTC	CASSLGRVYGYTF
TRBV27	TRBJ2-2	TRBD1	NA	TGTGCCAGCAGTTTTCCCGAGGGGGCGCGTAACCCCGGGGAGCTGTTTTTT	CASSFPEGARNPGELFF
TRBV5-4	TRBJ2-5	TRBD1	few	TGTGCCAGCAGCACGGGGACAGGGGGCGTGAAGGTGGAGACCCAGTACTTC	CASSTGTGGVKVETQYF
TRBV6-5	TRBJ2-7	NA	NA	TGTGCCAGCAGTTACGGGAGAGAGCAGTACTTC	CASSYGREQYF
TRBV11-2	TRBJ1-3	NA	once	TGTGCCAGCAGCCGGGATGGACAGTTAGCGAGCTCTGGAAACACCATATATTTT	CASSRDGQLASSGNTIYF
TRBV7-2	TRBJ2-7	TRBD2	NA	TGTGCCAGCAGCTTCACTAGCGGGGGTTACTCCTACGAGCAGTACTTC	CASSFTSGGYSYEQYF
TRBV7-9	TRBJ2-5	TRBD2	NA	TGTGCCAGCAGCCCACTGGTACTAGCGGGAGATAAGACCCAGTACTTC	CASSPLVLAGDKTQYF
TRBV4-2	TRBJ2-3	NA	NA	TGTGCCAGCAGCCAAGTCTCGACAGGTGGGACAGATACGCAGTATTTT	CASSQVSTGGTDTQYF
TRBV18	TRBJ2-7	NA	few	TGTGCCAGCTCCCCACGGACTATCACCCCTCTCGAGCAGTACTTC	CASSPRTITPLEQYF
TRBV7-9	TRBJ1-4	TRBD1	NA	TGTGCCAGCAGCCATACAGGGGGCGTTCGTGGTAATGAAAAACTGTTTTTT	CASSHTGGVRGNEKLFF
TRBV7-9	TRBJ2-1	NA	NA	TGTGCCAGCAGCTTCGGTGGTGGGCGCTCCTACAATGAGCAGTTCTTC	CASSFGGGRSYNEQFF